The subject of this entry is one T cell receptor beta chain. Its target antigen remains unknown. No quality values exist for individual bases; no much larger clone is one base distant. Cut back by 6 bases and 5 bases, the V and J ends lie 18 bases apart. Inclusive of the bounding cysteine and phenylalanine, the CDR3 is 15 residues long. Only the CDR3 part of the read is kept: 45 bases, read in frame from the first base. The germline V gene (reference sequence) specifies WNHNN as CDR1 and SYGVQD as CDR2. The collaborating institutions used their own protocols to collect whole blood in K2EDTA tubes. For TCRbeta analysis, collaborators shipped samples as frozen whole blood, isolated PBMCs, or DNA extracted from either of those sample types. This sample stems from a study of blood T cell repertoires in COVID-19 (dated by TCRdb to about 2020). About the investigation overall: Samples covering the acute and convalescent phases of COVID-19 were provided by collaborators in the United States, Italy and Spain. A freely available public database, intended as a resource for researchers studying the immune response to SARS-CoV-2, is where the repertoires were released. Deeply sampled blood TCRbeta repertoires from subjects exposed to, actively infected with, or recovered from COVID-19 were included in the dataset. The samples were drawn from two sources: the first 160 participants of the ongoing ImmuneRACE study, and 1,200 or so subjects contributed by 6 global collaborators. The material from the prospective study consisted of cDNA or gDNA derived from T cells, B-cell-depleted T cells, or PBMCs. Where available, HLA class I and class II types were obtained from metadata supplied by the sample provider rather than from assay-based typing. A de-identified subject ID, COVID-19 status, age in years and sex were almost always included in the sample metadata.

What the work shows at the level of the full study, not this receptor alone: The quantity of clinical and demographic metadata differed by source and by participant and was supplied without curation.

TCRbeta CDR3 regions were amplified from genomic DNA using the immunoSEQ Assay, a bias-controlled multiplex PCR. The paper's data handling went like this. The number of nucleated cells in each sample was estimated by amplification of reference gene primers within the assay. Sequence reads were collapsed and filtered to measure the absolute abundance of every unique TCRbeta CDR3 rearrangement. For each sample, productive Simpson clonality was calculated by taking the square root of Simpson's diversity index across productive rearrangements. What TCRdb holds here is the immuneACCESS table cut down to in-frame rearrangements. Part of the clones is not present; checked against another copy, under half of the missing clones reflect an unresolved V gene, and the others are unexplained. The D gene and trimming were derived from the DNA, and the V and J assignments and clone size from that table. This sample lists 65,000 to 90,000 clones; 65% to 90% were detected once. The ten top clones hold 5.5% to 7.5% of the sample.

The sample was peripheral blood. The TCR originated in a woman aged 55-70 years with acute or convalescent COVID-19. The rearrangement combines TRBV10-1 with TRBJ2-3; the D region possibly corresponds to TRBD2 (6 bases align). CDR3 sequence: CASSGDSRKGDTQYF. The sequence in DNA is TGCGCCAGCAGCGGGGACTCTCGGAAGGGAGATACGCAGTATTTT.